These 16 T cell receptor beta chains came from one sample sequenced in a study of T cell responses to AZD1222 COVID-19 vaccine. This table comes from immunoSEQ multiplex PCR, and its TCRdb copy is limited to in-frame clones, with some not included. Altogether some 98,000 clones are present, about 81% being singletons, with the ten largest covering about 14%. Specimen: peripheral blood, collected 28 days after the second AZD1222 dose. These receptors were collected from an adult who received the AZD1222 COVID-19 vaccine.

V is TRBV5-6 and J is TRBJ2-1; 16 bases fit TRBD2. The V segment lost 2 bases and the J segment 12 bases; nucleotides outside the gene matches: 8. This CDR3 region has 16 residues. The V gene's germline CDR1 is SGHDT and CDR2 YYEEEE. DNA of the CDR3: TGTGCCAGCAGCTTTCGTGGGACTAGCGGGAGGGCTGGGCAGTTCTTC. It specifies CASSFRGTSGRAGQFF.

The chain recombines TRBV28 with TRBJ1-1; unclear D gene. Germline-derived CDR1 and CDR2 are MDHEN and SYDVKM. This CDR3 spans 14 amino acids. Between the trimmed V and J ends, which lost 3 bases and 1 base, there was a span of 9 bases. In nucleotides, the CDR3 is TGTGCCAGCAGTTTGACGCAAACGAACACTGAAGCTTTCTTT. Translation: CASSLTQTNTEAFF. Full variable domain (missing parts from reference TRBV28 and TRBJ1-1): DVKVTQSSRYLVKRTGEKVFLECVQDMDHENMFWYRQDPGLGLRLIYFSYDVKMKEKGDIPEGYSVSREKKERFSLILESASTNQTSMYLCASSLTQTNTEAFFGQGTRLTVV.

The rearrangement uses TRBV28 and TRBJ2-7, with TRBD2 matching 9 bases. This CDR3 is 15 amino acids long. From germline, CDR1 is MDHEN and CDR2 SYDVKM. V shed 6 bases, J shed 3 bases, and the junction held 9 bases outside the gene matches. CDR3 loop: CASSLLAGLRYEQYF. CDR3 DNA sequence: TGTGCCAGCAGCCTTCTAGCGGGGCTACGCTACGAGCAGTACTTC.

V usage is TRBV4-1 and J usage is TRBJ1-5; 7 bases are shared with TRBD1. Per the germline V gene, CDR1 is MGHRA and CDR2 is YSYEKL. V lost 3 bases and J lost 0; bases outside the gene matches: 8. This CDR3 contains 17 residues. CDR3 sequence reads: CASSQGRQGPSNQPQHF. The CDR3 DNA reads as TGCGCCAGCAGCCAGGGAAGACAGGGCCCTAGCAATCAGCCCCAGCATTTT.

This clone was observed once. This rearrangement joins TRBV5-1 to TRBJ2-2; 11 nucleotides line up with TRBD1. This CDR3 is 15 amino acids long. The V and J ends lost 4 bases and 7 bases, in that order; junction bases with no gene match: 6. Germline CDR1 reads SGHRS; CDR2 reads YFSETQ. CDR3 region: CASSGDRGSHGELFF. CDR3 DNA sequence: TGCGCCAGCAGCGGGGACAGGGGGTCGCACGGGGAGCTGTTTTTT.

A single count supports this clone. The chain links TRBV10-1 to TRBJ2-3, with D unresolved. The V gene's germline CDR1 is WNHNN and CDR2 SYGVQD (reference sequence). V lost 5 bases, J lost 0 bases, and 3 bases lay in between. CDR3 size: 12 residues. CDR3 region: CASSLSTDTQYF. The DNA of the CDR3 is TGCGCCAGCAGTCTAAGCACAGATACGCAGTATTTT.

The V gene is TRBV10-3, the J gene TRBJ2-7; 8 bases are shared with TRBD1. The V segment lost 8 bases and the J segment 9 bases; nucleotides outside the gene matches: 15. Per germline, CDR1 ENHRY and CDR2 SYGVKD. This CDR3 has 14 amino acids. The CDR3 coding sequence is TGTGCCATCTCTACCGGGACAGGTAGCTTAGGGCAGTACTTC. Residues: CAISTGTGSLGQYF.

The CDR3 sequence is CASSPIQGRYEQYF. The CDR3 bases are TGTGCCAGCTCACCAATACAGGGACGCTACGAGCAGTACTTC. The chain uses TRBV18 and TRBJ2-7; D is possibly TRBD1 (6 bases). The CDR3 has 14 residues. Germline CDR1 and CDR2: KGHSH and LQKENI. Trimming took off 2 bases at V and 3 bases at J, with 11 bases between the two ends.

This clone is a singleton in its sample. This sequence joins TRBV5-1 and TRBJ2-1; 7 nucleotides match TRBD2. Germline CDR1 is SGHRS and CDR2 is YFSETQ. V gave up 0 bases and J gave up 8 bases; unmatched junction bases: 5. This CDR3 spans 14 amino acids. CDR3 protein: CASSLGLAIDEQFF. CDR3 coding DNA: TGCGCCAGCAGCTTGGGACTAGCCATCGATGAGCAGTTCTTC.

The CDR3 here is CASSLRLAGGHEQFF. The DNA of the CDR3 is TGTGCCAGCAGCTTACGACTAGCGGGAGGGCATGAGCAGTTCTTC. The V call is TRBV9, the J call TRBJ2-1, with TRBD2 matching over 14 bases. The CDR3 spans 15 residues. The V gene's germline CDR1 is SGDLS and CDR2 YYNGEE. V was clipped by 4 bases and J by 8 bases; unmatched bases: 5.

The chain is built from TRBV6-2 or TRBV6-3 and TRBJ1-4; D ambiguous. Germline CDR1 is MNHEY and CDR2 is SVGEGT. V lost 5 bases and J lost 7, with 14 bases in between. The length of the CDR3 is 14 residues. The DNA of the CDR3 is TGTGCCAGCAGTAACGCGGCCTGGGGTGAAAAACTGTTTTTT. Protein: CASSNAAWGEKLFF.

J is TRBJ1-1 and V is TRBV13; no definite D call. The CDR3 has 12 amino acids. The V end lost 3 bases, the J end lost 10 bases, and 12 bases lay between the germline ends. Germline V lookup: CDR1 PRHDT, CDR2 FYEKMQ (reference sequence). This CDR3 is CASSFTDYRAFF. The CDR3 DNA reads as TGTGCCAGCAGCTTTACAGATTATCGAGCTTTCTTT.

This clone was picked up one time. V gene TRBV4-3 combines with J gene TRBJ2-1; 8 nucleotides agree with TRBD1. The CDR3 consists of 13 residues. Looked up from germline, CDR1 is LGHNA and CDR2 is YSLEER. V lost 4 bases to trimming and J lost 7 bases; unmatched junction nucleotides: 3. CDR3 loop: CASSPWTGNEQFF. CDR3 nucleotides: TGCGCCAGCAGCCCCTGGACAGGGAATGAGCAGTTCTTC.

The V call is TRBV4-3, the J call TRBJ2-1; 9 positions match TRBD2. CDR3 size: 18 residues. The V gene end was trimmed by 0 bases and the J gene end by 10 bases; junction bases not matched to a gene: 16. Germline CDR1 LGHNA, CDR2 YSLEER. CDR3 DNA: TGCGCCAGCAGCCAAGATACAGGCCTAAGCGGGGGGTTACTCGAGCAGTTCTTC. Translation gives CASSQDTGLSGGLLEQFF.

This chain uses TRBV21-1 with TRBJ2-5; the table assigns TRBD1, which was not confirmed against the DNA. TRBV21-1 is shown as a pseudogene. CDR3 length equals 14 residues. The CDR3 is CASSKTGGRETQYF. CDR3 DNA: TGTGCCAGCAGCAAAACAGGGGGCCGGGAGACCCAGTACTTC.

V and J are TRBV4-2 and TRBJ1-5, with D unclear. The CDR3 totals 12 residues. Germline V gene lookup returns CDR1 LGHNA and CDR2 YNFKEQ. Trimming took 4 bases from V and 6 from J, leaving 7 bases between them. Written as DNA, the CDR3 is TGTGCCAGCAGCCCGATTGGTCAGCCCCAGCATTTT. Its translation is CASSPIGQPQHF.